This T cell receptor (beta chain) was sequenced for a study of CD8+CD57+ T cells in acquired aplastic anemia. Profiling that covered TCR beta VDJ and CDR3 relied on genomic DNA as its template. TCRdb reprocessed the reads with MiXCR, giving one entry per CDR3 protein. The sample includes roughly 40,000 distinct CDR3 sequences, 65% to 70% seen only once; the top ten take around a quarter. V lost 4 bases, J lost 3 bases, and 9 bases lay in between. The CDR3 is 14 amino acids. Germline CDR1 is MGHDK and CDR2 is SYGVNS. The genes are TRBV25-1 and TRBJ2-2; D call uncertain. The sequence came from a human donor in good health, serving as a control. Sequenced material: sorted CD4+, CD8+, or CD8+CD57+ T cells (not recorded which) from PBMCs. The DNA of the CDR3 is TGTGCCAGCAGTGTTGGTGGGGACACCGGGGAGCTGTTTTTT. Encoded protein: CASSVGGDTGELFF.